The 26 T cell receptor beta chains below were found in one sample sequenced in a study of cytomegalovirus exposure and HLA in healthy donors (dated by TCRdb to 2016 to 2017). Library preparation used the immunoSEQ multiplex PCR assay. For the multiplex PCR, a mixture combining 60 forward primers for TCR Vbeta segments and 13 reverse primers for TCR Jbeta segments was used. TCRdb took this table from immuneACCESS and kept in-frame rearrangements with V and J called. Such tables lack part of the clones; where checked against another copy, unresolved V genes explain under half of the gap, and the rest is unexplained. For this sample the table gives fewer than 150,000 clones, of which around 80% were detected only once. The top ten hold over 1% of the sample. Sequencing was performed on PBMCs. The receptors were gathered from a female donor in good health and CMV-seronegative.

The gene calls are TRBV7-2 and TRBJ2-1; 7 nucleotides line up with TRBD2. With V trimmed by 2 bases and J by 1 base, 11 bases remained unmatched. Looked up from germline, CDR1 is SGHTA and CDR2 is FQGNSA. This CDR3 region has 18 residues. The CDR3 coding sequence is TGTGCCAGCAGCTTAATAAGTTCGTGGGAGGGATCCTACAATGAGCAGTTCTTC. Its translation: CASSLISSWEGSYNEQFF.

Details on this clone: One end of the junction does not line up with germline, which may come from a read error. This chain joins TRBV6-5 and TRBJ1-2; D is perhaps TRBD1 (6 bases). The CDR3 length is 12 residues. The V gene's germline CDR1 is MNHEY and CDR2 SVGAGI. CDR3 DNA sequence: TGTGCCAGCAGCCAGGGGAGCTATGGCTACGCCTTC. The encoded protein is CASSQGSYGYAF.

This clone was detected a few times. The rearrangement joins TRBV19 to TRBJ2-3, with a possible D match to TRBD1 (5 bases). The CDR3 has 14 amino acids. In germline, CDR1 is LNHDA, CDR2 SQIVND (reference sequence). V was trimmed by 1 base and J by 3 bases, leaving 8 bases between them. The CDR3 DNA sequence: TGTGCCAGTAGTATAGGACAGCTAACAGATACGCAGTATTTT. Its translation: CASSIGQLTDTQYF.

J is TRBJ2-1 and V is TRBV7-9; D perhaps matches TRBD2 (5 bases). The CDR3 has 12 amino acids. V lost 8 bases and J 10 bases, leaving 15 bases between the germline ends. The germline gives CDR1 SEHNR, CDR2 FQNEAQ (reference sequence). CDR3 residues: CASVILGEEQFF. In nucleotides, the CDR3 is TGTGCCAGCGTAATACTCGGGGAAGAGCAGTTCTTC.

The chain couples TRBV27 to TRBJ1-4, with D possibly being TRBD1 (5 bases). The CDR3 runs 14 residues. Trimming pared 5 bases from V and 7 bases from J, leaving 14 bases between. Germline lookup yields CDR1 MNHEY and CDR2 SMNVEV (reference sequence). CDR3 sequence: CASSRGDLVEKLFF. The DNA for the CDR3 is TGTGCCAGCAGTCGAGGGGACTTGGTTGAAAAACTGTTTTTT.

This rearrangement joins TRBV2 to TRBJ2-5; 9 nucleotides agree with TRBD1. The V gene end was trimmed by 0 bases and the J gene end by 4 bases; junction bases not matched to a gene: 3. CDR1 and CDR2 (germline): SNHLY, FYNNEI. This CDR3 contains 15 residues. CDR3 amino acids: CASSEAGQGGETQYF. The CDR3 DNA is TGTGCCAGCAGTGAAGCGGGACAGGGAGGAGAGACCCAGTACTTC.

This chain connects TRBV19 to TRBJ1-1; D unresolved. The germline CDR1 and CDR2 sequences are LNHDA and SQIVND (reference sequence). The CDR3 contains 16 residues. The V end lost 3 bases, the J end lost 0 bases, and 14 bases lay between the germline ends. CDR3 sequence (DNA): TGTGCCAGTAGTATTCGCGGCGCCGGGATGAACACTGAAGCTTTCTTT. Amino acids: CASSIRGAGMNTEAFF. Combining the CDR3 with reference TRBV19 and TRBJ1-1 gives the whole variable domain DGGITQSPKYLFRKEGQNVTLSCEQNLNHDAMYWYRQDPGQGLRLIYYSQIVNDFQKGDIAEGYSVSREKKESFPLTVTSAQKNPTAFYLCASSIRGAGMNTEAFFGQGTRLTVV.

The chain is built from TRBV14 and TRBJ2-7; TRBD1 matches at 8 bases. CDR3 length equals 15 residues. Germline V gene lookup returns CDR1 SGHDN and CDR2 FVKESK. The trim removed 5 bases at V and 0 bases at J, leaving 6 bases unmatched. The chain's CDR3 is CASSDRGVPSYEQYF. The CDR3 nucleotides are TGTGCCAGCAGCGACAGGGGTGTCCCCTCCTACGAGCAGTACTTC.

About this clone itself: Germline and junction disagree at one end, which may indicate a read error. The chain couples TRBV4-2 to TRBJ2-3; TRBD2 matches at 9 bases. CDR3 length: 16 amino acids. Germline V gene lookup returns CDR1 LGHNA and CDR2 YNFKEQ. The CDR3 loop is CASSQGTWDSDGGRAF. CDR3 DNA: TGTGCCAGCAGCCAAGGCACGTGGGATTCTGATGGCGGGAGGGCGTTT.

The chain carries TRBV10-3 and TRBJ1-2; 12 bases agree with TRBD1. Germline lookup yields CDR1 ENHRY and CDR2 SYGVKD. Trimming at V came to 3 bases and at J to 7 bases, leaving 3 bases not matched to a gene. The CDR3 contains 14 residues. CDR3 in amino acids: CAISDGTGGVGYTF. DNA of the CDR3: TGTGCCATCAGTGACGGGACAGGGGGCGTTGGCTACACCTTC.

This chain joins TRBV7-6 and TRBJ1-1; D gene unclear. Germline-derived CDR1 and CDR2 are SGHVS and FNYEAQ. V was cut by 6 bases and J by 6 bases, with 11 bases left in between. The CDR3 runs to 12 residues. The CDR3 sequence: CASSLLGAEAFF. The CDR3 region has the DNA TGTGCCAGCAGTCTACTAGGCGCTGAAGCTTTCTTT.

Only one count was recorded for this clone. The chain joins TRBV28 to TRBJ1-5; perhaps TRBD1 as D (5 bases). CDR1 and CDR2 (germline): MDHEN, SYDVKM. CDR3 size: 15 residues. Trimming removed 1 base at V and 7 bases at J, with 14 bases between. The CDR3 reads CASSLSQGGGQPQHF. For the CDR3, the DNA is TGTGCCAGCAGTTTATCCCAGGGAGGAGGGCAGCCCCAGCATTTT.

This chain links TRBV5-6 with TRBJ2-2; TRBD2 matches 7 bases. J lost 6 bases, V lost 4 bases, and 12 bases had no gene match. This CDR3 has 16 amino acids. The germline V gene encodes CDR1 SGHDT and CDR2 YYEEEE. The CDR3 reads CASSPGGEGRAGELFF. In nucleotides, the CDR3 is TGTGCCAGCAGCCCCGGCGGGGAGGGGCGCGCCGGGGAGCTGTTTTTT.

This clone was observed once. CDR3 residues: CASSSSETQYF. CDR3 DNA: TGTGCCAGCAGCAGCTCTGAGACCCAGTACTTC. The rearrangement links TRBV11-2 to TRBJ2-5; no clear D gene. The CDR3 has 11 amino acids. The germline V gene has CDR1 SGHAT and CDR2 FQNNGV. V shed 5 bases and J shed 5 bases, with 6 bases lying between them.

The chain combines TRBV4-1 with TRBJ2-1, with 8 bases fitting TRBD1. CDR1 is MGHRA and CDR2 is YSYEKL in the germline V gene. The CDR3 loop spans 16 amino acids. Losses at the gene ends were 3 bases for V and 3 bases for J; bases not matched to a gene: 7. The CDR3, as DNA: TGCGCCAGCAGCCACCAACCCGGGACAGGCTACAATGAGCAGTTCTTC. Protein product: CASSHQPGTGYNEQFF.

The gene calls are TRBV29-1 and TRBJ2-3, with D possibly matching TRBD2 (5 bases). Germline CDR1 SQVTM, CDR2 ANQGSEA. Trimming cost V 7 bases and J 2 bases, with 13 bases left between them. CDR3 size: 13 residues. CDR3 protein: CSANGEYTDTQYF. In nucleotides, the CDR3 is TGCAGCGCCAACGGGGAATACACAGATACGCAGTATTTT.

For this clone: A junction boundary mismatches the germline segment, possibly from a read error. The CDR3 loop is CASSSGTSSKETQYF. CDR3 nucleotides: TGTGCTAGCAGCTCCGGGACTAGCAGTAAAGAGACCCAGTACTTC. The chain is built from TRBV7-7 and TRBJ2-5, with 9 bases identical to TRBD2. The V gene's germline CDR1 is SSHAT and CDR2 FNYEAQ (reference sequence). This CDR3 has 15 amino acids. The full variable domain, completed using reference TRBV7-7 and TRBJ2-5, is GAGVSQSPRYKVTKRGQDVTLRCDPISSHATLYWYQQALGQGPEFLTYFNYEAQPDKSGLPSDRFSAERPEGSISTLTIQRTEQRDSAMYRCASSSGTSSKETQYFGPGTRLLVL.

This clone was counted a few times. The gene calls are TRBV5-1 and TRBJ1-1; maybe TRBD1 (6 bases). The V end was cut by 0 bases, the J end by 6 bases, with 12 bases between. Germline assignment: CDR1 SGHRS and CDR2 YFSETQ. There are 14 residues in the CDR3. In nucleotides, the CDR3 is TGCGCCAGCAGCTTGGCCCGACAGGCCCCTGAAGCTTTCTTT. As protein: CASSLARQAPEAFF.

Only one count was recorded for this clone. CDR3 region: CASSPPFLETQYF. DNA of the CDR3: TGTGCCAGCTCACCACCGTTTCTGGAGACCCAGTACTTC. The rearrangement uses TRBV18 and TRBJ2-5, with D unclear. Germline V gene data show CDR1 as KGHSH and CDR2 as LQKENI. V lost 0 bases and J lost 5, with 7 bases in between. The CDR3 is made up of 13 amino acids. Full variable domain (missing parts from reference TRBV18 and TRBJ2-5): NAGVMQNPRHLVRRRGQEARLRCSPMKGHSHVYWYRQLPEEGLKFMVYLQKENIIDESGMPKERFSAEFPKEGPSILRIQQVVRGDSAAYFCASSPPFLETQYFGPGTRLLVL.

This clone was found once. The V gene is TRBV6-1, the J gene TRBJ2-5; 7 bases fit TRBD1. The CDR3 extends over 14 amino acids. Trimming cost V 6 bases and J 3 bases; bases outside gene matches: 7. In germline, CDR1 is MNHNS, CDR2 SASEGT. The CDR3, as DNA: TGTGCCAGCAGAGCAGGGGGTTTGGAAGAGACCCAGTACTTC. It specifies CASRAGGLEETQYF.

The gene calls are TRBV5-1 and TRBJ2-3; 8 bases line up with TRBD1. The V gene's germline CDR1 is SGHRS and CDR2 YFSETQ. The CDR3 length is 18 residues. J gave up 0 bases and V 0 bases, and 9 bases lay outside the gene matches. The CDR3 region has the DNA TGCGCCAGCAGCTTGGCCCACCTGACAGGGGCTAGCACAGATACGCAGTATTTT. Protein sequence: CASSLAHLTGASTDTQYF.

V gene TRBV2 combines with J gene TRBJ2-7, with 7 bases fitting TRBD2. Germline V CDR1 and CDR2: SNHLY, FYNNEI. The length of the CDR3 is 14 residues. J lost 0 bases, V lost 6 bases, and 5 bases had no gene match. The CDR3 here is CASRVAGLSYEQYF. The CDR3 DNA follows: TGTGCCAGCAGAGTAGCGGGCCTCTCCTACGAGCAGTACTTC.

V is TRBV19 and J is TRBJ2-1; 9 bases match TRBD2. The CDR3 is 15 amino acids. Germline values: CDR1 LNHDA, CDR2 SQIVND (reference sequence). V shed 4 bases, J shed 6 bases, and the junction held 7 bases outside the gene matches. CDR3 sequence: CASSNQVAGVNEQFF. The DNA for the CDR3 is TGTGCCAGTAGTAACCAGGTAGCGGGGGTCAATGAGCAGTTCTTC.

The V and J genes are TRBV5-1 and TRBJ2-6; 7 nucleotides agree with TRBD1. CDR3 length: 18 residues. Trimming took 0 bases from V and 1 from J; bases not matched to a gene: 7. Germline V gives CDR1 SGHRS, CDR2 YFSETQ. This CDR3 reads CASSLGRQGASGANVLTF. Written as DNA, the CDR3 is TGCGCCAGCAGCTTGGGAAGACAGGGTGCATCTGGGGCCAACGTCCTGACTTTC.

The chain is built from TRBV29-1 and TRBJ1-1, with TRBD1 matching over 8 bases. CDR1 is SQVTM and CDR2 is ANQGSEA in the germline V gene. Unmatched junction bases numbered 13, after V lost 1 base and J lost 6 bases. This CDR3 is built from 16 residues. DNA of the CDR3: TGCAGCGTTGAAGTCCCTCGGGGCAGGGGGCGGCCTGAAGCTTTCTTT. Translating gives CSVEVPRGRGRPEAFF.

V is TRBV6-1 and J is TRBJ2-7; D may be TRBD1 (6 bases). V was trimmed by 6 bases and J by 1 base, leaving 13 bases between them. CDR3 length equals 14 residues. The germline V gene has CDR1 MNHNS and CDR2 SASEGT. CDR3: CASRPGHLSYEQYF. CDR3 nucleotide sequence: TGTGCCAGCAGGCCGGGACACCTATCCTACGAGCAGTACTTC.